The count of the clone carrying this T cell receptor beta chain is one. Produced via immunoSEQ multiplex PCR; TCRdb's table is partial and in-frame only. The table records around 300,000 clones, roughly nine tenths of them present only once. This entry comes from a study of blood T cell repertoires in COVID-19. As for the study in general: Spain, Italy and the United States supplied samples that represented acute and convalescent COVID-19. PBMCs, B-cell-depleted T cells, or T cells provided the cDNA or gDNA that made up the material.

The CDR3 covers 12 residues. The V and J ends lost 5 bases and 7 bases respectively, with 11 bases between them. Looked up from germline, CDR1 is SEHNR and CDR2 is FQNEAQ (reference sequence). Ages ranged from about 18 to 89 years, with residence in around 24 US areas. Participant reports of clinical history set cohort assignment. This TCR derives from a woman in her sixties or seventies who had recovered from COVID-19. The chain joins TRBV7-9 to TRBJ1-1; D gene ambiguous. Sequencing was performed on PBMCs or T cells enriched from blood (not recorded which). This chain's CDR3 is CASSQRVGEAFF. The CDR3 DNA is TGTGCCAGCAGCCAACGGGTTGGTGAAGCTTTCTTT.